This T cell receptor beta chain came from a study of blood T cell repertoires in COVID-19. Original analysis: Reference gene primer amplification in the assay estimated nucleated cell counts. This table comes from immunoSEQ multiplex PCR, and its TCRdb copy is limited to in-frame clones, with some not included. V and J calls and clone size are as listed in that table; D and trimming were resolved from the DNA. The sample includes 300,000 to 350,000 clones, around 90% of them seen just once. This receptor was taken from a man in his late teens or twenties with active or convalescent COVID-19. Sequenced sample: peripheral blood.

The CDR3 loop is CASSQDRTAGEETQYF. The DNA of the CDR3 is TGCGCCAGCAGCCAAGATAGGACGGCAGGGGAAGAGACCCAGTACTTC. This rearrangement joins TRBV4-1 to TRBJ2-5, with D possibly matching TRBD1 (6 bases). Deletions cut 0 bases from V and 3 bases from J, with 14 bases between. The germline V gene encodes CDR1 MGHRA and CDR2 YSYEKL. This CDR3 has 16 amino acids.